Here is one TCR beta chain with its context. TCRdb's copy holds only in-frame clones and misses some; the assay was immunoSEQ multiplex PCR. The data contain some 200,000 clones, about 88% of them seen just once; the ten biggest clones take up roughly 7%. The CDR3 extends over 13 amino acids. V was trimmed by 5 bases and J by 2 bases, leaving 9 bases between them. Per germline, CDR1 SGHAT and CDR2 FQNNGV. This entry comes from a study of blood T cell repertoires in COVID-19. Study-level information: Researchers got acute and convalescent COVID-19 samples from the United States, Italy and Spain.

The receptor was derived from a woman older than 75 in a cohort sampled during active or convalescent COVID-19. Sequenced sample: peripheral blood. The chain employs TRBV11-2 and TRBJ1-2; D not certain. The chain's CDR3 is CASSRDMNYGYTF. DNA of the CDR3: TGTGCCAGCAGCCGAGACATGAACTATGGCTACACCTTC.